The source of this T cell receptor beta chain is a study of OX40 agonist ivuxolimab in advanced cancers. Method: immunoSEQ multiplex PCR; TCRdb's copy keeps in-frame clones and lacks some. Seen here are fewer than 25,000 clones, around 74% observed once, and the top ten hold over 25%. This clonotype was sampled from an adult with an advanced solid tumor such as melanoma, head and neck, liver or kidney cancer. The specimen comprised CD4+ or CD8+ T cells sorted from blood, sampled in a trial of the OX40 agonist ivuxolimab.

CDR3 sequence (DNA): TGTGCCAGCAGCACGGGGACGATTGGGGGCCACACAGATACGCAGTATTTT. Protein sequence: CASSTGTIGGHTDTQYF. The chain employs TRBV5-4 and TRBJ2-3; tentatively, D is TRBD1 (6 bases). V was shortened by 4 bases and J by 2 bases, with 20 bases between the two germline ends. CDR1 and CDR2 from the germline V gene are SGHNT and YYREEE (reference sequence). The CDR3 consists of 17 residues.